This note documents a single TCR beta chain sequence. The antigen is unknown. This CDR3 is also generated by other DNA sequences in the sample. Clones were read by immunoSEQ multiplex PCR, and TCRdb kept only the in-frame ones, dropping some. The sample lists around 600,000 clones; 85% to 95% were seen once. The germline gives CDR1 MNHEY, CDR2 SMNVEV (reference sequence). V lost 5 bases and J lost 2, with 10 bases in between. This CDR3 region has 13 residues. Naive-designated CD8 cells lacked CD45RO, were positively enriched for CCR7, and omitted terminally differentiated effector memory CD45RA+ cells. This specimen belongs to a study of shared clonotypes between healthy human individuals. Study observations and caveats: Incomplete sequencing of sorted subsets was indicated by rarefaction despite large depth.

The source of this sequence is a woman in her 30s in good health. Sequencing was performed on naive CD8+ T cells sorted from blood. The genes are TRBV27 and TRBJ2-7, with D possibly called TRBD1 or TRBD2 (5 bases each). CDR3 sequence reads: CASSPGAPYEQYF. The CDR3 DNA sequence: TGTGCCAGCAGTCCCGGGGCTCCCTACGAGCAGTACTTC.